This TCR beta chain was found in a study of T cell repertoires in cytomegalovirus infection (dated by TCRdb to between 2017 and 2020). Notes on the research overall: Donor HLA type was relevant to the analysis, as public TCR beta signatures indicated carriage of CMV infection together with the matching HLA type.

The sample was run on an Illumina HiSeq 1500. TCRdb cleaned the public reads at Q25 with fastp, built clones with MiXCR and kept in-frame beta chains. Merged by CDR3 protein, the rows form single entries marked with the most common genes and DNA. For this sample the table gives some 300,000 distinct CDR3 sequences, of which 9.6% were detected only once. More than 2.5% of the sample is held by the ten biggest clonotypes. This clonotype appeared many times. Its binding antigen is unknown. Per-nucleotide qualities are absent, and no much larger clonotype sits a single base away. The research as a whole found: Cumulative frequency of public TCR beta family members discriminated carriers of CMV infection plus the relevant HLA type in this cohort and an independent roughly 320-donor cohort. The ex vivo response was dominated by HLA-C-restricted CMV-specific TCR beta clonotypes, which also provided the single most frequent clonotype in two of eight donors.

Trimming accounts for 5 bases at V and 0 bases at J, while the number of junction bases matched to no gene is 3. Sequences MNHEY (CDR1) and SMNVEV (CDR2) are obtained from the germline V gene (reference sequence). The CDR3 spans 14 residues, from the cysteine through the phenylalanine. The kept DNA is CDR3 alone, 42 bases in frame from the first base. The sample was PBMCs. The V gene is TRBV27 and the J gene is TRBJ1-2, with 7 central nucleotides matching TRBD1. The TCR comes from a human donor in good health (CMV status not recorded). Some clones in this sample may be carry-over from other donors' samples. CDR3 region: CASSNRGANYGYTF. The DNA sequence is TGTGCCAGCAGTAACAGGGGAGCTAACTATGGCTACACCTTC.